This record looks at one T cell receptor (beta chain) sequence and its context. What it binds is not known. V dropped 1 base and J dropped 3 bases, with 12 bases sitting between them. The germline gives CDR1 KGHSY, CDR2 FQNENV. The CDR3 covers 15 residues. The sample originates from a study of PD-1 blockade in classical Hodgkin lymphoma. Study-wide findings and caveats: Undefined causes, possibly disease activity or prior therapy, underlie the repertoire differences. CD8+ TCR diversity did not rise significantly by C4D1, unlike CD4+. Baseline diversity resembling that of newly diagnosed patients was seen in complete responders. Newly diagnosed patients were reported to start with lower TCR diversity than healthy donors.

Every patient was affected by relapse after autologous stem cell transplantation, while exposure to brentuximab vedotin was not uniform. Using immunoSEQ multiplex PCR, the repertoire was profiled, and TCRdb retains in-frame clones only, with some absent. There are about 25,000 clones in the sample; roughly three quarters occur only once, and 6.5% to 8% lies in the top ten. Source: peripheral blood mononuclear cells (PBMCs), taken at baseline. The origin of this receptor is a human donor with classical Hodgkin lymphoma. This chain uses TRBV16 with TRBJ2-5; D is possibly TRBD2 (6 bases). The CDR3 reads CASSQLGGTEETQYF. Here the CDR3 DNA reads TGTGCCAGCAGCCAATTAGGCGGGACGGAAGAGACCCAGTACTTC.